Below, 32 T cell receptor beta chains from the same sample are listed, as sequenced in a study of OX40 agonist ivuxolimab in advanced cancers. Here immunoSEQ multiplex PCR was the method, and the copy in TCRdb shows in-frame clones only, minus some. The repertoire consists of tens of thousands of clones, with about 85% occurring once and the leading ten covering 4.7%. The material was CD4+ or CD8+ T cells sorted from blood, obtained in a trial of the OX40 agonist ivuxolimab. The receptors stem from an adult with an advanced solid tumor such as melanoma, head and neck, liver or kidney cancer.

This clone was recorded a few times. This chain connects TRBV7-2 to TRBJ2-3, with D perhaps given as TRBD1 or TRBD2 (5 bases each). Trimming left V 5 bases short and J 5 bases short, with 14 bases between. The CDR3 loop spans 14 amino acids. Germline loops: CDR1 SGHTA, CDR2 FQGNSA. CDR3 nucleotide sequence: TGTGCCAGCAGCCTCATACGGGGCTTAGATACGCAGTATTTT. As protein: CASSLIRGLDTQYF.

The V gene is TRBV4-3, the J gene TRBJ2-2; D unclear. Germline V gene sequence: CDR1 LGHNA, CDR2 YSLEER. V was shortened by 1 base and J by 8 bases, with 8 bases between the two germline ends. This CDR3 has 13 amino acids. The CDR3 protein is CASSQGGRGELFF. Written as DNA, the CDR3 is TGCGCCAGCAGCCAAGGGGGTAGGGGGGAGCTGTTTTTT.

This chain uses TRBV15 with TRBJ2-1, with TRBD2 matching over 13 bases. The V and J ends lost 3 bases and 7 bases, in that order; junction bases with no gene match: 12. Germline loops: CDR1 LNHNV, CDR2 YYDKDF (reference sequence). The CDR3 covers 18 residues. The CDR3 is CATSRERGLAGKGNEQFF. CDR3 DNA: TGTGCCACCAGCAGGGAAAGGGGACTAGCGGGAAAGGGTAATGAGCAGTTCTTC.

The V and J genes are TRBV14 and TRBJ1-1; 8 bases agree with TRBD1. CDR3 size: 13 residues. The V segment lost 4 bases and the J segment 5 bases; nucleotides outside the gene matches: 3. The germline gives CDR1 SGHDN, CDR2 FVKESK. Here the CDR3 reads CASSRTGRTEAFF. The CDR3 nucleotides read TGTGCCAGCAGCCGGACAGGGCGTACTGAAGCTTTCTTT.

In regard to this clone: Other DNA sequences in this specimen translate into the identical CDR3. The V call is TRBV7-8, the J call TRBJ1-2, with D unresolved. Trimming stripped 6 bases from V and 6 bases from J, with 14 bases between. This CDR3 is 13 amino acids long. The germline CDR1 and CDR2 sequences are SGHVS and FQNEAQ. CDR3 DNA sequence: TGTGCCAGCAGATCACCCCTCGCCGATGGCTACACCTTC. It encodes CASRSPLADGYTF.

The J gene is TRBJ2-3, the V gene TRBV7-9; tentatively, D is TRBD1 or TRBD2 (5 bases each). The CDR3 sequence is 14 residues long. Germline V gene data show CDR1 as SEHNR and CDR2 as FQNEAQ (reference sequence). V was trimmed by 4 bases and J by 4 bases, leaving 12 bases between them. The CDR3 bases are TGTGCCAGCAGCTCTCGTCGGGGCGCAGATACGCAGTATTTT. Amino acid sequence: CASSSRRGADTQYF.

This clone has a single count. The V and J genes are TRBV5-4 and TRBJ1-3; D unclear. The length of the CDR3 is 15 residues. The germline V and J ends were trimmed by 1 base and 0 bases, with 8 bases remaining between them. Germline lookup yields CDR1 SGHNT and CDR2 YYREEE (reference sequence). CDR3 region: CASSLRGVSGNTIYF. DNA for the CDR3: TGTGCCAGCAGCTTGCGCGGAGTCTCTGGAAACACCATATATTTT.

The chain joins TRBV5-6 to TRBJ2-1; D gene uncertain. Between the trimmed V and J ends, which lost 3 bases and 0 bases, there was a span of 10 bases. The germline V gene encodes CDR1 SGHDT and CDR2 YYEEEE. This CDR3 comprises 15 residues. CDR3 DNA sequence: TGTGCCAGCAGCTCCACACAATTCTCCTACAATGAGCAGTTCTTC. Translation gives CASSSTQFSYNEQFF.

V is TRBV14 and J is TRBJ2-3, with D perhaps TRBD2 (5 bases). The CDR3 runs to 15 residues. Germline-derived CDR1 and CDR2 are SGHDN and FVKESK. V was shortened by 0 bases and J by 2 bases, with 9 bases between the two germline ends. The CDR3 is CASSQEVGNTDTQYF. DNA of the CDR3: TGTGCCAGCAGCCAAGAAGTCGGGAACACAGATACGCAGTATTTT. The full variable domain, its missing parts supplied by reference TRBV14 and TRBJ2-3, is EAGVTQFPSHSVIEKGQTVTLRCDPISGHDNLYWYRRVMGKEIKFLLHFVKESKQDESGMPNNRFLAERTGGTYSTLKVQPAELEDSGVYFCASSQEVGNTDTQYFGPGTRLTVL.

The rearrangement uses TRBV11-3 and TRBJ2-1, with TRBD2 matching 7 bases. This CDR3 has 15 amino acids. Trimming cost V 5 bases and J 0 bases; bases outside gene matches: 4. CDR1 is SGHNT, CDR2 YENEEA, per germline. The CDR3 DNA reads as TGTGCCAGCAGCCCCCGGACTAGCTCCTACAATGAGCAGTTCTTC. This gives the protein CASSPRTSSYNEQFF.

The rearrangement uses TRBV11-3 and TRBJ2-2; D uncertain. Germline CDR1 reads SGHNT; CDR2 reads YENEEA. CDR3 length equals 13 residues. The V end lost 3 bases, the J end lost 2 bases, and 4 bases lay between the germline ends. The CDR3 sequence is CASSFFNTGELFF. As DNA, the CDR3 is TGTGCCAGCAGCTTTTTTAACACCGGGGAGCTGTTTTTT.

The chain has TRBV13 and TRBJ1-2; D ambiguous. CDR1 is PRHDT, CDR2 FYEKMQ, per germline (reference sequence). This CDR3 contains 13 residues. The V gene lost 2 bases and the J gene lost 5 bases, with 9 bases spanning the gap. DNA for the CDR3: TGTGCCAGCAGCTTACGCGAATCTTATGGCTACACCTTC. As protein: CASSLRESYGYTF.

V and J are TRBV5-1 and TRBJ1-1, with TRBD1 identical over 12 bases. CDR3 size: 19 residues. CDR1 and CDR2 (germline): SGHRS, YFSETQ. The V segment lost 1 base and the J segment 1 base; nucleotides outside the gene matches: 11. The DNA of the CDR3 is TGCGCCAGCAGCTTGAATGGACAAGGGACAGGGGGCCAGAACACTGAAGCTTTCTTT. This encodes CASSLNGQGTGGQNTEAFF.

CDR3 nucleotides: TGTGCCAGCAGCACGGGACAGGCAGGCTACGAGCAGTACTTC. It codes for CASSTGQAGYEQYF. The rearrangement links TRBV9 to TRBJ2-7, with 8 bases identical to TRBD1. Germline lookup yields CDR1 SGDLS and CDR2 YYNGEE. With V trimmed by 4 bases and J by 3 bases, 6 bases remained unmatched. CDR3 length equals 14 residues.

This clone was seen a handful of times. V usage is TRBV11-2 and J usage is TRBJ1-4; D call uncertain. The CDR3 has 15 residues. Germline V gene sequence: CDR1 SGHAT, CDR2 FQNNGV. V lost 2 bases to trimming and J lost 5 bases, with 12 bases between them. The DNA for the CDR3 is TGTGCCAGCAGCTTAAACGGGCCGGCGAATGAAAAACTGTTTTTT. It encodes CASSLNGPANEKLFF.

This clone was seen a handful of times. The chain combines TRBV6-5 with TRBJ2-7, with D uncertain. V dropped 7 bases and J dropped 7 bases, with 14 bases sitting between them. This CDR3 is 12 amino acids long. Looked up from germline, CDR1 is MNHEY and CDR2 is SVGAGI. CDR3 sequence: CASMGSLGEQYF. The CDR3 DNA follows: TGTGCCAGCATGGGGTCGTTAGGGGAGCAGTACTTC.

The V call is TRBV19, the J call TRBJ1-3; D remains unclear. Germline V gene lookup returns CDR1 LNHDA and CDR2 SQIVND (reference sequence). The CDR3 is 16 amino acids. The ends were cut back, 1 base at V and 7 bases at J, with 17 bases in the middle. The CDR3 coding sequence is TGTGCCAGTAGTATAGGTGTGGCAGTCTGGAGGAACACCATATATTTT. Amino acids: CASSIGVAVWRNTIYF.

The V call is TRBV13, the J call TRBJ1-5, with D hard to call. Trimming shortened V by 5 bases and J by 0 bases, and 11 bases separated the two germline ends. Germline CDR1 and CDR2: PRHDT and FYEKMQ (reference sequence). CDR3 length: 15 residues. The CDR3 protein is CASSQSLYSNQPQHF. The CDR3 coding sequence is TGTGCCAGCAGCCAGTCGCTATATAGCAATCAGCCCCAGCATTTT.

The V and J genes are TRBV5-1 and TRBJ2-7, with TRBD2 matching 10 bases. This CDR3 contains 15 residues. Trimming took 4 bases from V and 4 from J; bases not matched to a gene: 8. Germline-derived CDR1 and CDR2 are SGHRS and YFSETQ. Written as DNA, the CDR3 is TGCGCCAGCAGCCCACTCGGACTAGCGGCTTACGAGCAGTACTTC. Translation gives CASSPLGLAAYEQYF.

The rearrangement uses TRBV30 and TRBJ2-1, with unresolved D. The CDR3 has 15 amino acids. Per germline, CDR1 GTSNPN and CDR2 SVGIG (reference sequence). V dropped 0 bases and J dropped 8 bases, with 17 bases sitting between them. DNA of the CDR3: TGTGCCTGGAGTGTTCCGTCTAGGGCAGTTTATGAGCAGTTCTTC. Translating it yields CAWSVPSRAVYEQFF. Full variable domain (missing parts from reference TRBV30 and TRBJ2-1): SQTIHQWPATLVQPVGSPLSLECTVEGTSNPNLYWYRQAAGRGLQLLFYSVGIGQISSEVPQNLSASRPQDRQFILSSKKLLLSDSGFYLCAWSVPSRAVYEQFFGPGTRLTVL.

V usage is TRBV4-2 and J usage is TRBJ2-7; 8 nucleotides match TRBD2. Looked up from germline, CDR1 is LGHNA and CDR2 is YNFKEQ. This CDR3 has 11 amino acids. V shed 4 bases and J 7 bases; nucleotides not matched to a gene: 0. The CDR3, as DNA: TGTGCCAGCAGCCCGGGGGGGGAGCAGTACTTC. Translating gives CASSPGGEQYF.

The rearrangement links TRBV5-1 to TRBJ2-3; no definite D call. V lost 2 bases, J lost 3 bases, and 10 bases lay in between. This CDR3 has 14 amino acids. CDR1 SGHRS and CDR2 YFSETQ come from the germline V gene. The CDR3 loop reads CASSLPGRTDTQYF. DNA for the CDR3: TGCGCCAGCAGCTTACCCGGGCGGACAGATACGCAGTATTTT. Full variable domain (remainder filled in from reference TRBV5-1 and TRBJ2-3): KAGVTQTPRYLIKTRGQQVTLSCSPISGHRSVSWYQQTPGQGLQFLFEYFSETQRNKGNFPGRFSGRQFSNSRSEMNVSTLELGDSALYLCASSLPGRTDTQYFGPGTRLTVL.

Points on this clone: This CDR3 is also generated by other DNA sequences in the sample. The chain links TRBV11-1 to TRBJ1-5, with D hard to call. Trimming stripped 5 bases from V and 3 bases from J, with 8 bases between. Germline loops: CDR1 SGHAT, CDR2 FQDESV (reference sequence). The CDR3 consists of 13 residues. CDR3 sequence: CASSLDNNQPQHF. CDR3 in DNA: TGTGCCAGCAGCCTTGACAACAATCAGCCCCAGCATTTT. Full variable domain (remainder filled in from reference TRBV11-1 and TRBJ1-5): EAEVAQSPRYKITEKSQAVAFWCDPISGHATLYWYRQILGQGPELLVQFQDESVVDDSQLPKDRFSAERLKGVDSTLKIQPAELGDSAMYLCASSLDNNQPQHFGDGTRLSIL.

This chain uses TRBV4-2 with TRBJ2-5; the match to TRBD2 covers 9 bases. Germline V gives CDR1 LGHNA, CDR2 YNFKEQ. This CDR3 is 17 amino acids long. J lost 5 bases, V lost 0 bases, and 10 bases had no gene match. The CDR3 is CASSQDHRTSAWETQYF. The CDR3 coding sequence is TGTGCCAGCAGCCAAGATCACAGGACTAGCGCATGGGAGACCCAGTACTTC.

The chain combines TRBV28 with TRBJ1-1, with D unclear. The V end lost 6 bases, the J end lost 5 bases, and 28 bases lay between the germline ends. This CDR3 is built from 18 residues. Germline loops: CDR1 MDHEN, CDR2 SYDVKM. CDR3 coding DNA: TGTGCCAGCAGCTGGGGTTTTGAGGAGACGGCGGGGAAGACTGAAGCTTTCTTT. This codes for CASSWGFEETAGKTEAFF. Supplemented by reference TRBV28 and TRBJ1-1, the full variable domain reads DVKVTQSSRYLVKRTGEKVFLECVQDMDHENMFWYRQDPGLGLRLIYFSYDVKMKEKGDIPEGYSVSREKKERFSLILESASTNQTSMYLCASSWGFEETAGKTEAFFGQGTRLTVV.

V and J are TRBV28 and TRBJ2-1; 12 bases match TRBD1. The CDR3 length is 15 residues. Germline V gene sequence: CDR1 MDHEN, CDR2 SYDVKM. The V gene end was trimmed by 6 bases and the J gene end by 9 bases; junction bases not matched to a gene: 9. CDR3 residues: CASRPRDRGLVEQFF. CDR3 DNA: TGTGCCAGCAGACCACGGGACAGGGGGCTTGTTGAGCAGTTCTTC.

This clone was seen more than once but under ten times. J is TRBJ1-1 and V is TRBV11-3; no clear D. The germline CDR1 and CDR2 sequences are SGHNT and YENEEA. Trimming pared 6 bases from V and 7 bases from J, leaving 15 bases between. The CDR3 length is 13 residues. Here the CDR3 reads CASRPLGKGEAFF. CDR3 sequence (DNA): TGTGCCAGCAGGCCTTTGGGAAAGGGTGAAGCTTTCTTT.

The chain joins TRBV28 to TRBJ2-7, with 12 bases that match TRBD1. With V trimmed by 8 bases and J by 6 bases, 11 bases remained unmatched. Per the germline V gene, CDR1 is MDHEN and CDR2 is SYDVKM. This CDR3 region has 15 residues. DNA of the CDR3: TGTGCCAGCGGACCCCCGGGACAGGGGGCAGGCGAGCAGTACTTC. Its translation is CASGPPGQGAGEQYF.

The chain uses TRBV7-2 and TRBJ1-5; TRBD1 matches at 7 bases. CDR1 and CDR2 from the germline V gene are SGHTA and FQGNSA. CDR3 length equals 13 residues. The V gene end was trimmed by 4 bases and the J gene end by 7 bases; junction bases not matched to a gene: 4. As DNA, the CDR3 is TGTGCCAGCAGCTACAGGGGTAGCCAGCCCCAGCATTTT. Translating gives CASSYRGSQPQHF.

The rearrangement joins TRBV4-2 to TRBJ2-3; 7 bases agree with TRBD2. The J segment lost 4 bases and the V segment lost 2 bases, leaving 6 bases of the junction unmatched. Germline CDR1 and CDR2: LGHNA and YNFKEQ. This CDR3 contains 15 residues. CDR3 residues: CASSQSRDYSDTQYF. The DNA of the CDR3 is TGTGCCAGCAGCCAAAGTAGGGACTACTCAGATACGCAGTATTTT.

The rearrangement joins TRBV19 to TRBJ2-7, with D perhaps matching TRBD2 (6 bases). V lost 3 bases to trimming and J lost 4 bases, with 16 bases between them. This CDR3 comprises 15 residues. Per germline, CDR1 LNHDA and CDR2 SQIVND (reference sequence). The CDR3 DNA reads TGTGCCAGTAGTATTTGGGGTCCGCGGGGATACGAGCAGTACTTC. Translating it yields CASSIWGPRGYEQYF.

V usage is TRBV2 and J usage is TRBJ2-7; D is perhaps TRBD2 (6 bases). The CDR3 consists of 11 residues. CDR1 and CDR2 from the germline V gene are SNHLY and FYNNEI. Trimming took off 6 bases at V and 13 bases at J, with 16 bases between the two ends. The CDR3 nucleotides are TGTGCCAGCAGGGGGCGACTAGGCGAATACTTC. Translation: CASRGRLGEYF.